The 18 T cell receptor beta chains below all came from one sample that was sequenced in a study of cytomegalovirus exposure and HLA in healthy donors (dated by TCRdb to the late 2010s). Libraries were made using the immunoSEQ multiplex PCR assay. A mixture of 60 forward primers for TCR Vbeta segments and 13 reverse primers for TCR Jbeta segments was used in the multiplex PCR. TCRdb provides this immuneACCESS table in a form limited to in-frame rearrangements. Some clones are lacking; in checked studies, under half of them reflect an unresolved V gene, and why the rest are absent is not known. This sample lists around 92,000 clones; approximately 75% were detected once. Around 3.2% of the sample is held by the ten biggest clonotypes. Sequenced sample: PBMCs. The receptor set was obtained from a female donor in good health and CMV-seropositive.

The chain is built from TRBV30 and TRBJ2-1; TRBD2 is a possible D gene (5 bases). Looked up from germline, CDR1 is GTSNPN and CDR2 is SVGIG (reference sequence). V lost 8 bases, J lost 0 bases, and 14 bases lay in between. This CDR3 contains 14 residues. The CDR3 reads CALGAVSSYNEQFF. CDR3 in DNA: TGTGCCCTGGGAGCGGTGAGCTCCTACAATGAGCAGTTCTTC.

V gene TRBV10-3 combines with J gene TRBJ2-7, with D possibly TRBD1 on 5 matching bases. CDR1 and CDR2 (germline): ENHRY, SYGVKD. The CDR3 extends over 14 amino acids. Between the trimmed V and J ends, which lost 5 bases and 2 bases, there was a span of 13 bases. As DNA, the CDR3 is TGTGCCATCAGTCAGACAGAGCTCGCCTACGAGCAGTACTTC. Translated, it gives CAISQTELAYEQYF.

The V gene is TRBV6-4, the J gene TRBJ1-1; 11 nucleotides line up with TRBD1. The CDR3 is 14 residues long. V lost 6 bases, J lost 10 bases, and 10 bases stayed unmatched. Germline assignment: CDR1 MRHNA and CDR2 SNTAGT. In DNA form, the CDR3 reads TGTGCCAGCAGCACCGGGACAGGGGGAGAGGTAGCTTTCTTT. Encoded protein: CASSTGTGGEVAFF.

This chain connects TRBV6-1 to TRBJ2-7; D is possibly TRBD1 (5 bases). This CDR3 region has 14 residues. The germline V and J ends were trimmed by 6 bases and 6 bases, with 18 bases remaining between them. Germline CDR1 MNHNS, CDR2 SASEGT. DNA of the CDR3: TGTGCCAGCAGGGAGACAGACCTCGGCCGCGAGCAGTACTTC. It specifies CASRETDLGREQYF.

The chain links TRBV7-6 to TRBJ2-3, with 11 nucleotides matching TRBD1. J gave up 6 bases and V 0 bases, and 5 bases lay outside the gene matches. Germline-derived CDR1 and CDR2 are SGHVS and FNYEAQ. There are 16 residues in the CDR3. The DNA of the CDR3 is TGTGCCAGCAGCTTAGCCGGGACAGGGGGGGGTGATACGCAGTATTTT. Translation gives CASSLAGTGGGDTQYF.

The chain is built from TRBV5-8 and TRBJ2-2; TRBD1 aligns across 9 bases. The V gene end was trimmed by 4 bases and the J gene end by 5 bases; junction bases not matched to a gene: 6. Germline-derived CDR1 and CDR2 are SGHTS and YDEGEE. The CDR3 has 15 amino acids. The CDR3 coding sequence is TGTGCCAGCAGCCGGGACAGGGTATTGACCGGGGAGCTGTTTTTT. Translation gives CASSRDRVLTGELFF.

This clone has just one count. The rearrangement links TRBV5-1 to TRBJ1-2; 7 nucleotides line up with TRBD1. Germline CDR1 SGHRS, CDR2 YFSETQ. CDR3 length: 13 residues. Trimming took 4 bases from V and 9 from J; bases not matched to a gene: 9. In nucleotides, the CDR3 is TGCGCCAGCAGCCCCGGAGTAGGGGGCAGCTACACCTTC. Protein: CASSPGVGGSYTF.

This rearrangement joins TRBV7-9 to TRBJ2-7; D might be TRBD1 (6 bases). V was clipped by 4 bases and J by 0 bases, with 16 bases between them. This CDR3 region has 16 residues. Germline assignment: CDR1 SEHNR and CDR2 FQNEAQ (reference sequence). The CDR3: CASSSKGTQSSYEQYF. The CDR3 coding sequence is TGTGCCAGCAGCTCAAAGGGGACACAGAGCTCCTACGAGCAGTACTTC.

This clone was picked up one time. The V call is TRBV9, the J call TRBJ1-1; perhaps TRBD1 as D (6 bases). CDR3 length equals 15 residues. V was cut by 4 bases and J by 3 bases, with 16 bases left in between. Germline lookup yields CDR1 SGDLS and CDR2 YYNGEE. CDR3 DNA: TGTGCCAGCAGCAAACAGACAGGATCGGACACTGAAGCTTTCTTT. Translating it yields CASSKQTGSDTEAFF.

The rearrangement links TRBV5-4 to TRBJ2-4; possibly TRBD2 for D (5 bases). CDR3 length: 14 residues. Germline-derived CDR1 and CDR2 are SGHNT and YYREEE (reference sequence). V was shortened by 5 bases and J by 2 bases, with 11 bases between the two germline ends. Here the CDR3 reads CASRQSGTKNIQYF. CDR3 nucleotides: TGTGCCAGCAGACAGAGCGGTACCAAAAACATTCAGTACTTC.

The chain is built from TRBV11-2 and TRBJ1-1; unclear D gene. The ends were cut back, 0 bases at V and 3 bases at J, with 2 bases in the middle. The CDR3 loop spans 12 amino acids. Per germline, CDR1 SGHAT and CDR2 FQNNGV. The CDR3 protein is CASSLDDTEAFF. The CDR3 nucleotides read TGTGCCAGCAGCTTAGACGACACTGAAGCTTTCTTT.

This clone was counted a few times. V and J are TRBV4-2 and TRBJ2-7, with 7 bases identical to TRBD2. The germline CDR1 and CDR2 sequences are LGHNA and YNFKEQ. V was clipped by 0 bases and J by 3 bases; unmatched bases: 11. The CDR3 has 17 amino acids. This CDR3 is CASSQEAWEGPVYEQYF. The CDR3 nucleotides read TGTGCCAGCAGCCAAGAGGCGTGGGAGGGCCCCGTCTACGAGCAGTACTTC.

This clone was detected a few times. The chain joins TRBV6-5 to TRBJ1-2; TRBD1 agrees at 9 bases. The CDR3 contains 15 residues. V shed 6 bases, J shed 4 bases, and the junction held 9 bases outside the gene matches. The germline CDR1 and CDR2 sequences are MNHEY and SVGAGI. The CDR3 DNA reads TGTGCCAGCAGGGAATCCGACAGGGGGGCCTATGGCTACACCTTC. Translating gives CASRESDRGAYGYTF.

The chain uses TRBV5-1 and TRBJ1-1; D not resolved. Germline V gene sequence: CDR1 SGHRS, CDR2 YFSETQ. The germline V and J ends were trimmed by 4 bases and 1 base, with 14 bases remaining between them. CDR3 length: 15 residues. The CDR3 coding sequence is TGCGCCAGCAGCCCCCTCGCAACGGGGAACACTGAAGCTTTCTTT. Protein product: CASSPLATGNTEAFF.

This chain links TRBV28 with TRBJ1-4; D may be TRBD1 (5 bases). V was cut by 5 bases and J by 10 bases, with 8 bases left in between. Germline V gives CDR1 MDHEN, CDR2 SYDVKM. The CDR3 has 11 amino acids. The CDR3 loop reads CASSGQGKLFF. The DNA of the CDR3 is TGTGCCAGCAGTGGTCAGGGAAAACTGTTTTTT.

CDR3 nucleotides: TGTGCCAGCAGGCCCGGGACACCCAACACTGAAGCTTTCTTT. This encodes CASRPGTPNTEAFF. V usage is TRBV5-8 and J usage is TRBJ1-1; tentatively, D is TRBD1 (6 bases). Deletions cut 5 bases from V and 2 bases from J, with 13 bases between. In germline, CDR1 is SGHTS, CDR2 YDEGEE. The CDR3 is made up of 14 amino acids.

The chain recombines TRBV28 with TRBJ2-7; TRBD1 matches 7 bases. The CDR3 sequence is 15 residues long. Germline trimming cut 6 bases from V and 2 bases from J; bases unmatched to any gene: 10. Germline V gene data show CDR1 as MDHEN and CDR2 as SYDVKM. CDR3 sequence (DNA): TGTGCCAGCAGGCCAGGACAGGTGCGTGCCTACGAGCAGTACTTC. Residues: CASRPGQVRAYEQYF. Based on the CDR3 plus reference TRBV28 and TRBJ2-7, the full variable domain is DVKVTQSSRYLVKRTGEKVFLECVQDMDHENMFWYRQDPGLGLRLIYFSYDVKMKEKGDIPEGYSVSREKKERFSLILESASTNQTSMYLCASRPGQVRAYEQYFGPGTRLTVT.

For this clone: Different DNA sequences within this sample yield the same CDR3. The chain employs TRBV28 and TRBJ1-4; D ambiguous. Looked up from germline, CDR1 is MDHEN and CDR2 is SYDVKM. Trimming removed 5 bases at V and 8 bases at J, with 9 bases between. The CDR3 extends over 12 amino acids. CDR3 sequence: CASSRLREKLFF. The CDR3 nucleotides are TGTGCCAGCAGTCGTCTTCGGGAAAAACTGTTTTTT.